The TCR beta chain under discussion was sequenced for a study of blood T cells in healthy people across ages. CDR1 is DFQATT and CDR2 is SNEGSKA in the germline V gene (reference sequence). The CDR3 length is 15 residues. The germline V and J ends were trimmed by 5 bases and 0 bases, with 14 bases remaining between them. Study-wide results and caveats: The study found more naive CD4+ cells and higher diversity in long-lived than aged donors. TCR beta diversity correlated strongly with naive T cell percentage.

Regarding this clonotype: Its specificity is unknown.

The authors ran a second PCR of about 7 to 11 cycles using a sample-barcoded 5' primer and a J-beta primer mix. Each CDR3 protein is one row after TCRdb ran MiXCR on the 5' RACE reads. The sample lists over 1.5 million distinct CDR3 sequences, about 50% seen once, with roughly 2.1% in the top ten. The gene calls are TRBV20-1 and TRBJ1-5; maybe TRBD1 (5 bases). Sequenced: blood. The source is a woman aged 40 to 50 in good health. The CDR3: CSAEPPGGSNQPQHF. CDR3 DNA sequence: TGCAGTGCTGAACCACCGGGGGGTAGCAATCAGCCCCAGCATTTT.